This T cell receptor beta chain stems from a study of blood T cell repertoires in COVID-19. Across the whole study: Some COVID-19 samples were acute and others convalescent; all came from the United States, Italy and Spain.

The J segment lost 3 bases and the V segment lost 0 bases, leaving 3 bases of the junction unmatched. Per germline, CDR1 SGHVS and CDR2 FNYEAQ. The CDR3 contains 16 residues. Sequenced by immunoSEQ multiplex PCR; TCRdb stores in-frame clones only, minus some. This table has roughly 230,000 clones, roughly 80% appearing once. Recruits, aged about 18 to 90 years, lived in 24 US areas. Clinical history reported by participants formed the basis on which cohorts were assigned. Resolution of symptoms, clearance, or two negative PCRs was present in recovered Cohort 3 donors. This chain connects TRBV7-6 to TRBJ2-1; 9 positions agree with TRBD2. The sequencing input was PBMCs or T cells enriched from blood (not recorded which). This TCR derives from a man between 50 and 59 years old who had recovered from COVID-19. Here the CDR3 DNA reads TGTGCCAGCAGCTTAGCAACTAGCGGGTACTACAATGAGCAGTTCTTC. Its protein product is CASSLATSGYYNEQFF.